Presented here are 32 T cell receptor beta chains from one specimen sequenced in a study of cytomegalovirus exposure and HLA in healthy donors. The PCR was carried out with 60 Vbeta primers and 13 Jbeta primers. Clones were sequenced by immunoSEQ multiplex PCR, and TCRdb holds only the in-frame ones, with some missing. This sample has 130,000 to 150,000 clones; 78% occur once, and the top ten carry roughly 3.1%. Sequencing was done on a sample of PBMCs. Receptors originate from a man in his forties or fifties in good health and CMV-seropositive.

This rearrangement joins TRBV19 to TRBJ2-2, with 10 bases lining up with TRBD2. Germline V lookup: CDR1 LNHDA, CDR2 SQIVND (reference sequence). V was clipped by 0 bases and J by 6 bases; unmatched bases: 7. The CDR3 sequence is 17 residues long. CDR3 nucleotide sequence: TGTGCCAGTAGTATAGATCAGGGGACTAGCGCCCCCGGGGAGCTGTTTTTT. This sequence encodes CASSIDQGTSAPGELFF.

J is TRBJ1-1 and V is TRBV7-8, with 11 bases matching TRBD1. The CDR3 extends over 14 amino acids. Germline V gene lookup returns CDR1 SGHVS and CDR2 FQNEAQ. The V gene end was trimmed by 5 bases and the J gene end by 3 bases; junction bases not matched to a gene: 2. The CDR3 here is CASSPDRGHTEAFF. The CDR3 nucleotides read TGTGCCAGCAGCCCGGACAGGGGGCACACTGAAGCTTTCTTT.

This clone was found a few times. The V call is TRBV4-1, the J call TRBJ1-4; no clear D gene. This CDR3 contains 17 residues. Germline CDR1 is MGHRA and CDR2 is YSYEKL. V gave up 1 base and J gave up 3 bases, with 15 bases separating them. The CDR3 DNA reads TGCGCCAGCAGCCAAGGAGGGCCTAGTTGGCCTAATGAAAAACTGTTTTTT. Protein: CASSQGGPSWPNEKLFF.

The rearrangement links TRBV10-3 to TRBJ1-5; D gene uncertain. CDR1 ENHRY and CDR2 SYGVKD come from the germline V gene. The CDR3 totals 14 residues. Trimming pared 2 bases from V and 2 bases from J, leaving 7 bases between. This CDR3 reads CAISEGSGNQPQHF. The CDR3 DNA is TGTGCCATCAGTGAGGGTAGCGGCAATCAGCCCCAGCATTTT.

The rearrangement joins TRBV6-6 to TRBJ1-5; 8 bases are shared with TRBD1. Germline V lookup: CDR1 MNHNY, CDR2 SVGAGI (reference sequence). Losses at the gene ends were 6 bases for V and 6 bases for J; bases not matched to a gene: 7. This CDR3 region has 14 residues. In nucleotides, the CDR3 is TGTGCCAGCAGCCAAGGGACAGGTGGTCAGCCCCAGCATTTT. Amino acids: CASSQGTGGQPQHF.

The J gene is TRBJ2-3, the V gene TRBV9; TRBD2 matches at 16 bases. Germline trimming cut 3 bases from V and 5 bases from J; bases unmatched to any gene: 3. CDR1 is SGDLS, CDR2 YYNGEE, per germline. The CDR3 has 16 amino acids. CDR3 sequence: CASSAGLAGGGDTQYF. The CDR3 DNA follows: TGTGCCAGCAGCGCGGGACTAGCGGGGGGGGGAGATACGCAGTATTTT.

The rearrangement joins TRBV7-9 to TRBJ1-1; no reliable D call. Germline V lookup: CDR1 SEHNR, CDR2 FQNEAQ (reference sequence). CDR3 length: 14 amino acids. V dropped 4 bases and J dropped 7 bases, with 16 bases sitting between them. The CDR3 loop is CASSSTLTTGEAFF. The CDR3 DNA follows: TGTGCCAGCAGCTCCACTCTAACGACGGGTGAAGCTTTCTTT.

In the case of this clone: Sequence at one end of the junction differs from germline and may be a read error. The rearrangement joins TRBV2 to TRBJ1-2; 7 bases are shared with TRBD1. CDR3 size: 12 residues. Germline V gene data show CDR1 as SNHLY and CDR2 as FYNNEI. CDR3 residues: CASSERDSKDLF. The CDR3 coding sequence is TGTGCCAGCAGTGAGAGGGACAGTAAGGACCTTTTC.

V usage is TRBV6-5 and J usage is TRBJ2-5; tentatively, D is TRBD1 (5 bases). The V gene lost 0 bases and the J gene lost 4 bases, with 9 bases spanning the gap. CDR1 is MNHEY, CDR2 SVGAGI, per germline. The CDR3 runs 14 residues. CDR3 region: CASSYSGRGETQYF. The CDR3 DNA reads TGTGCCAGCAGTTACTCGGGTAGGGGAGAGACCCAGTACTTC.

V gene TRBV5-6 combines with J gene TRBJ2-7, with a tentative D call TRBD2 (6 bases). The germline V gene encodes CDR1 SGHDT and CDR2 YYEEEE. The CDR3 spans 13 residues. Trimming removed 1 base at V and 2 bases at J, with 7 bases between. The CDR3 reads CASSLPGAYEQYF. DNA for the CDR3: TGTGCCAGCAGCTTGCCGGGGGCCTACGAGCAGTACTTC.

V gene TRBV5-1 combines with J gene TRBJ1-1; D is possibly TRBD1 (6 bases). CDR1 is SGHRS, CDR2 YFSETQ, per germline. V was cut by 5 bases and J by 3 bases, with 14 bases left in between. This CDR3 region has 14 residues. As DNA, the CDR3 is TGCGCCAGCAGGGAACAGGGTGGGTACACTGAAGCTTTCTTT. Protein: CASREQGGYTEAFF.

The V call is TRBV9, the J call TRBJ1-3; tentatively, D is TRBD1 (5 bases). The length of the CDR3 is 14 residues. Germline V gene sequence: CDR1 SGDLS, CDR2 YYNGEE. V was cut by 3 bases and J by 4 bases, with 11 bases left in between. CDR3 loop: CASSAGGTGNTIYF. The DNA of the CDR3 is TGTGCCAGCAGCGCCGGCGGGACGGGAAACACCATATATTTT.

The J gene is TRBJ1-1, the V gene TRBV2; D possibly corresponds to TRBD1 (6 bases). Trimming pared 6 bases from V and 6 bases from J, leaving 11 bases between. CDR1 and CDR2 from the germline V gene are SNHLY and FYNNEI. There are 12 residues in the CDR3. The CDR3 DNA is TGTGCCAGCAGGGACAGTGTAGCTGAAGCTTTCTTT. Translated, it gives CASRDSVAEAFF.

The genes are TRBV27 and TRBJ1-1; D is uncertain. Per germline, CDR1 MNHEY and CDR2 SMNVEV (reference sequence). The CDR3 has 15 residues. V shed 0 bases and J shed 1 base, with 9 bases lying between them. The CDR3 DNA reads TGTGCCAGCAGTTTATCAGGACTGCAGAACACTGAAGCTTTCTTT. Amino acid sequence: CASSLSGLQNTEAFF.

V gene TRBV20-1 combines with J gene TRBJ2-7; tentatively, D is TRBD2 (5 bases). CDR3 length: 11 residues. Trimming removed 5 bases at V and 4 bases at J, with 9 bases between. The germline V gene has CDR1 DFQATT and CDR2 SNEGSKA (reference sequence). The CDR3 reads CSAAGGYEQYF. CDR3 nucleotide sequence: TGCAGTGCTGCGGGCGGTTACGAGCAGTACTTC.

The V call is TRBV7-8, the J call TRBJ2-1, with D maybe TRBD1 (6 bases). The germline V gene encodes CDR1 SGHVS and CDR2 FQNEAQ. The CDR3 has 18 amino acids. V lost 0 bases, J lost 7 bases, and 22 bases lay in between. The CDR3 loop is CASSLAPGAALRGNEQFF. For the CDR3, the DNA is TGTGCCAGCAGCTTAGCGCCAGGGGCCGCGTTAAGGGGGAATGAGCAGTTCTTC.

The CDR3 here is CASSGSWTGATDTQYF. As DNA, the CDR3 is TGTGCCAGCAGTGGAAGTTGGACAGGAGCGACAGATACGCAGTATTTT. J is TRBJ2-3 and V is TRBV6-1, with 7 bases aligning to TRBD1. V was clipped by 4 bases and J by 3 bases; unmatched bases: 10. The CDR3 is 16 amino acids. Germline V CDR1 and CDR2: MNHNS, SASEGT.

This sequence joins TRBV11-1 and TRBJ2-3; TRBD2 matches 10 bases. V was pared by 5 bases and J by 4 bases, with 6 bases of the junction left unmatched. Germline V gives CDR1 SGHAT, CDR2 FQDESV (reference sequence). CDR3 size: 15 residues. Here the CDR3 reads CASSPSGREADTQYF. CDR3 sequence (DNA): TGTGCCAGCAGCCCTAGCGGGAGAGAGGCAGATACGCAGTATTTT.

The chain has TRBV4-2 and TRBJ2-1; 7 nucleotides match TRBD1. The CDR3 consists of 15 residues. Germline V gene lookup returns CDR1 LGHNA and CDR2 YNFKEQ. The V and J ends lost 4 bases and 4 bases, in that order; junction bases with no gene match: 7. The CDR3 DNA is TGTGCCAGCAGCCGCTCCGGGACAGCGTACAATGAGCAGTTCTTC. This codes for CASSRSGTAYNEQFF.

This chain uses TRBV6-5 with TRBJ1-3; TRBD1 is a possible D gene (6 bases). CDR1 and CDR2 (germline): MNHEY, SVGAGI. CDR3 size: 16 residues. V gave up 2 bases and J gave up 0 bases, with 11 bases separating them. The CDR3: CASSYDGRGSGNTIYF. The CDR3 DNA reads TGTGCCAGCAGTTACGACGGCAGGGGCTCTGGAAACACCATATATTTT.

The genes are TRBV7-3 and TRBJ2-1, with 8 bases lining up with TRBD2. There are 14 residues in the CDR3. The ends lost 3 bases at V and 6 bases at J; junction bases unmatched: 4. Germline CDR1 SGHTA, CDR2 FQGTGA. This CDR3 reads CASSFTGGTNEQFF. The CDR3 DNA follows: TGTGCCAGCAGCTTTACGGGAGGGACCAATGAGCAGTTCTTC.

Comment on this clone: The sample carries other DNA sequences with the same CDR3. This sequence joins TRBV18 and TRBJ1-1, with a possible D match to TRBD1 (5 bases). Germline V lookup: CDR1 KGHSH, CDR2 LQKENI. This CDR3 is 14 amino acids long. Trimming left V 3 bases short and J 4 bases short, with 12 bases between. The CDR3 here is CASSPRQGGTEAFF. The CDR3 DNA follows: TGTGCCAGCTCACCTCGTCAGGGCGGCACTGAAGCTTTCTTT.

This clone was counted once. This chain joins TRBV30 and TRBJ2-1; D is perhaps TRBD2 (5 bases). Germline-derived CDR1 and CDR2 are GTSNPN and SVGIG (reference sequence). The CDR3 is made up of 11 amino acids. The V and J ends lost 3 bases and 9 bases respectively, with 9 bases between them. CDR3 sequence (DNA): TGTGCCTGGAGGTCGGGATTTGAGCAGTTCTTC. It codes for CAWRSGFEQFF.

The chain employs TRBV5-6 and TRBJ2-7; 7 nucleotides align to TRBD2. The CDR3 extends over 12 amino acids. After removal of 4 bases from V and 7 bases from J, the junction contained 5 bases not matched to a gene. CDR1 is SGHDT and CDR2 is YYEEEE in the germline V gene. The CDR3 here is CASSGGGLEQYF. Written as DNA, the CDR3 is TGTGCCAGCAGCGGCGGGGGACTAGAGCAGTACTTC.

The V and J genes are TRBV10-3 and TRBJ2-2, with D possibly matching TRBD2 (6 bases). Trimming cost V 8 bases and J 7 bases, with 20 bases left between them. Looked up from germline, CDR1 is ENHRY and CDR2 is SYGVKD. This CDR3 region has 15 residues. For the CDR3, the DNA is TGTGCCATCTCTGGAGGGGCGGGAACCGTCGGGGAGCTGTTTTTT. Residues: CAISGGAGTVGELFF.

This clone was recorded once. At one boundary the junction diverges from the germline segment, which might be a read error. J is TRBJ1-3 and V is TRBV7-9; D gene unclear. Germline values: CDR1 SEHNR, CDR2 FQNEAQ (reference sequence). The CDR3 extends over 15 amino acids. DNA of the CDR3: TGTTCCAGCAGCCTCGTGAGTTTCGCTGGAAACACCATATATTTT. Its protein is CSSSLVSFAGNTIYF.

This chain connects TRBV11-3 to TRBJ1-2; 7 nucleotides agree with TRBD1. V trimming: 6 bases; J trimming: 4 bases; junction bases outside the gene matches: 11. The CDR3 totals 15 residues. Looked up from germline, CDR1 is SGHNT and CDR2 is YENEEA. CDR3 DNA sequence: TGTGCCAGCAGTCACCCGGGACAGCGAGGCTATGGCTACACCTTC. Translated: CASSHPGQRGYGYTF.

This clone has only a few counts. The chain joins TRBV19 to TRBJ1-1; D is unclear. Germline V gives CDR1 LNHDA, CDR2 SQIVND (reference sequence). The ends were cut back, 5 bases at V and 1 base at J, with 11 bases in the middle. The CDR3 extends over 14 amino acids. CDR3 sequence reads: CASSLVLRNTEAFF. DNA of the CDR3: TGTGCCAGTAGTTTAGTTCTCCGGAACACTGAAGCTTTCTTT.

The V and J genes are TRBV7-8 and TRBJ2-1; the match to TRBD1 covers 7 bases. The CDR3 totals 15 residues. Germline lookup yields CDR1 SGHVS and CDR2 FQNEAQ. Trimming removed 5 bases from V and 4 bases from J; junction bases left unmatched: 8. CDR3 sequence (DNA): TGTGCCAGCAGCACCAGGGGGACCCCTTACAATGAGCAGTTCTTC. It codes for CASSTRGTPYNEQFF.

The V gene is TRBV19, the J gene TRBJ2-1; 8 bases line up with TRBD1. Germline loops: CDR1 LNHDA, CDR2 SQIVND (reference sequence). The CDR3 consists of 16 residues. With V trimmed by 6 bases and J by 5 bases, 12 bases remained unmatched. This CDR3 is CASRGAWTGYDNEQFF. The CDR3 region has the DNA TGTGCCAGTAGGGGTGCATGGACAGGGTATGACAATGAGCAGTTCTTC.

This chain joins TRBV6-1 and TRBJ2-1; 7 bases match TRBD2. The CDR3 is 15 amino acids. Germline values: CDR1 MNHNS, CDR2 SASEGT. The ends lost 1 base at V and 0 bases at J; junction bases unmatched: 0. CDR3 in amino acids: CASSEGTSSYNEQFF. The CDR3 DNA sequence: TGTGCCAGCAGTGAAGGGACTAGCTCCTACAATGAGCAGTTCTTC.

The chain joins TRBV29-1 to TRBJ2-7; 10 bases map to TRBD2. This CDR3 has 13 residues. CDR1 is SQVTM and CDR2 is ANQGSEA in the germline V gene. The V segment lost 6 bases and the J segment 7 bases; nucleotides outside the gene matches: 9. The CDR3 DNA reads TGCAGCGTCGAAATAGCGGGAGGTTTAGAGCAGTACTTC. Translation: CSVEIAGGLEQYF.